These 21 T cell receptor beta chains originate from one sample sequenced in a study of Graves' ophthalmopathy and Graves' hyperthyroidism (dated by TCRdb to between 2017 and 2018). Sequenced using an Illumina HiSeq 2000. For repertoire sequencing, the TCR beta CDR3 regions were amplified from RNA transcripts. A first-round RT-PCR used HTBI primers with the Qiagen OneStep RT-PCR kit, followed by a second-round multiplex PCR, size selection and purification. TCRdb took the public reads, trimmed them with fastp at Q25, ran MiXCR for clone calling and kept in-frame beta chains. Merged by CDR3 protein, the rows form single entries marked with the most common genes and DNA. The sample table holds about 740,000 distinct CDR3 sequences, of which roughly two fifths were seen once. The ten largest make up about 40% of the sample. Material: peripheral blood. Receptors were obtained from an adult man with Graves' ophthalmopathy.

DNA for the CDR3: TGTGCTAGTGGCATTGGCGGGGGGTCGTGGAACACTGAAGCTTTCTTT. Translated, it gives CASGIGGGSWNTEAFF. The rearrangement links TRBV12-5 to TRBJ1-1, with D perhaps TRBD1 (5 bases). Trimming cost V 6 bases and J 1 base, with 18 bases left between them. CDR1 LGHNT and CDR2 FRNRAP come from the germline V gene. The CDR3 covers 16 residues.

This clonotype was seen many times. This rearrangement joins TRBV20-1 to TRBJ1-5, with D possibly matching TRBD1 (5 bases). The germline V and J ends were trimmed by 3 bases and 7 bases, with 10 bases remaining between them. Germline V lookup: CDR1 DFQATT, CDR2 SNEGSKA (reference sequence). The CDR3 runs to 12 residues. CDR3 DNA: TGCAGTGCTAGGTCAGGGCTACAGCCCCAGCATTTT. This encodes CSARSGLQPQHF.

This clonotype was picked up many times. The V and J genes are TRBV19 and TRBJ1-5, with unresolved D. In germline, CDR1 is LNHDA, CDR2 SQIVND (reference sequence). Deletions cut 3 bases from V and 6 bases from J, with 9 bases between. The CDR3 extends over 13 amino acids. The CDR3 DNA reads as TGTGCCAGTAGTATCAGAGGGTTTCAGCCCCAGCATTTT. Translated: CASSIRGFQPQHF.

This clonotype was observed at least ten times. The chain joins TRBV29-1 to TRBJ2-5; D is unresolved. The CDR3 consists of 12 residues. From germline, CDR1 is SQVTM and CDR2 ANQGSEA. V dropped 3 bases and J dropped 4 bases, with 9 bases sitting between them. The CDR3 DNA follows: TGCAGCGTTGATTGGGGTTCAGAGACCCAGTACTTC. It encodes CSVDWGSETQYF.

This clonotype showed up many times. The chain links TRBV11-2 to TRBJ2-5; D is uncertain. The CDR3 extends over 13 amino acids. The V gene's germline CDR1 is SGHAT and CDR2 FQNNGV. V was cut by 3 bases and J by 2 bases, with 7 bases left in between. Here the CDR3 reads CASSFHPQETQYF. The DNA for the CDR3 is TGTGCCAGCAGCTTCCACCCACAAGAGACCCAGTACTTC. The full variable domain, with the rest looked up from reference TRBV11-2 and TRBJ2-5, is EAGVAQSPRYKIIEKRQSVAFWCNPISGHATLYWYQQILGQGPKLLIQFQNNGVVDDSQLPKDRFSAERLKGVDSTLKIQPAKLEDSAVYLCASSFHPQETQYFGPGTRLLVL.

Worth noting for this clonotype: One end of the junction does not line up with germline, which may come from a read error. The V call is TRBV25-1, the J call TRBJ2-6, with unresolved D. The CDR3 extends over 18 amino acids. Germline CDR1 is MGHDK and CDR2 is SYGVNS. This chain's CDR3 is CASSQDWQFLSGANVLTF. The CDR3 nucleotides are TGCGCCAGCAGCCAAGATTGGCAGTTCCTCTCTGGGGCCAACGTCCTGACTTTC. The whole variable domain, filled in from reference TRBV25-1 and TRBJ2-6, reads EADIYQTPRYLVIGTGKKITLECSQTMGHDKMYWYQQDPGMELHLIHYSYGVNSTEKGDLSSESTVSRIRTEHFPLTLESARPSHTSQYLCASSQDWQFLSGANVLTFGAGSRLTVL.

The DNA for the CDR3 is TGTGCCATCAAGGACGGGCAAGAGACCCAGTACTTC. Its translation is CAIKDGQETQYF. This rearrangement joins TRBV10-3 to TRBJ2-5; D is ambiguous. The CDR3 contains 12 residues. The V gene lost 7 bases and the J gene lost 2 bases, with 8 bases spanning the gap. Germline loops: CDR1 ENHRY, CDR2 SYGVKD.

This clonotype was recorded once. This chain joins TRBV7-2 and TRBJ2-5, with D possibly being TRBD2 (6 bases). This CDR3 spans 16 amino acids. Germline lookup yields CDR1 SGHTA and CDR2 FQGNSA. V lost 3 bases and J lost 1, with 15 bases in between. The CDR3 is CASSLGNLASQETQYF. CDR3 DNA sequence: TGTGCCAGCAGCTTGGGGAATCTAGCGTCCCAAGAGACCCAGTACTTC.

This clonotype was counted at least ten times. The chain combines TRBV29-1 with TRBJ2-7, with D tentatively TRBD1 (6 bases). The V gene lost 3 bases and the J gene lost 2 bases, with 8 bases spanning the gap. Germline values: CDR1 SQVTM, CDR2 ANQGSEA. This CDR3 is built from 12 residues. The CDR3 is CSVETGTYEQYF. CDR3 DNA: TGCAGCGTTGAGACAGGAACCTACGAGCAGTACTTC.

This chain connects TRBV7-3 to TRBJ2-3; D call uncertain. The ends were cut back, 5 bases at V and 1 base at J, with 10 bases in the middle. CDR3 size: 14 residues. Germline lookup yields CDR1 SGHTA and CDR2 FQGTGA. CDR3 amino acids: CASSPDARTDTQYF. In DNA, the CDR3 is TGTGCCAGCAGCCCAGACGCCCGCACAGATACGCAGTATTTT.

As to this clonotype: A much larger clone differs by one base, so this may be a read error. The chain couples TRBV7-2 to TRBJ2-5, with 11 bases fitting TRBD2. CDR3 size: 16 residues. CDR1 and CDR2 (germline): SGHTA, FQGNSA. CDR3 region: CASSLWTSGFQEAQYF. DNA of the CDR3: TGTGCCAGCAGCTTATGGACTAGCGGGTTCCAAGAGGCCCAGTACTTC.

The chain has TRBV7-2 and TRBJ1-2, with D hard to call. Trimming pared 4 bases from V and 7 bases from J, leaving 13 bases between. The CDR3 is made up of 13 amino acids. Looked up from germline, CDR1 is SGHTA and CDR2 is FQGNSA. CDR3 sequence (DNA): TGTGCCAGCAGCTCGCCTACAGTGAGTGGCTACACCTTC. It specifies CASSSPTVSGYTF.

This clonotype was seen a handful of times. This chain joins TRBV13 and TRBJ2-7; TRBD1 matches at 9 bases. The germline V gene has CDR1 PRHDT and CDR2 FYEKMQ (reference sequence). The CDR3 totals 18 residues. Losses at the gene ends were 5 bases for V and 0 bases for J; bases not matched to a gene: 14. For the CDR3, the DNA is TGTGCCAGCAGCGCTGGGACAGGGAGGGACTCTTTCTCCTACGAGCAGTACTTC. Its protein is CASSAGTGRDSFSYEQYF.

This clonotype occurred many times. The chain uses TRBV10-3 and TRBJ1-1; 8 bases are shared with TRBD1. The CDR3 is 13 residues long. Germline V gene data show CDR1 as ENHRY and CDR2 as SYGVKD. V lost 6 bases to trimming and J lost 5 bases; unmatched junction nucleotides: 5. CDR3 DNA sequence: TGTGCCATCAGAAAAACAGGGGGAACTGAAGCTTTCTTT. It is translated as CAIRKTGGTEAFF.

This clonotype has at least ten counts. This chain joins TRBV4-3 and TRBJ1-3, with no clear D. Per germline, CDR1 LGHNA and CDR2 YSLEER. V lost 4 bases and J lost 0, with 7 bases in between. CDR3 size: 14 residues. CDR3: CASSLDLSGNTIYF. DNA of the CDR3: TGCGCCAGCAGCCTCGACCTCTCTGGAAACACCATATATTTT.

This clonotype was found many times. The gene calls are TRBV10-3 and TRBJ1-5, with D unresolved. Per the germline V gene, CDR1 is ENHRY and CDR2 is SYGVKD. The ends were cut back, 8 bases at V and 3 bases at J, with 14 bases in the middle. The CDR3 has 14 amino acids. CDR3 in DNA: TGTGCCATCGGGATGGCCCAACCCAATCAGCCCCAGCATTTT. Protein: CAIGMAQPNQPQHF.

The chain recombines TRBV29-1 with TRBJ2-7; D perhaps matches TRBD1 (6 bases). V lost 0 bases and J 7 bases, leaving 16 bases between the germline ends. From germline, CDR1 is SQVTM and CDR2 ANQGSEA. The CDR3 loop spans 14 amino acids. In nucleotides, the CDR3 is TGCAGCGTTGAAGATCTAAGACAGGCGAGTGAGCAGTACTTC. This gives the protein CSVEDLRQASEQYF.

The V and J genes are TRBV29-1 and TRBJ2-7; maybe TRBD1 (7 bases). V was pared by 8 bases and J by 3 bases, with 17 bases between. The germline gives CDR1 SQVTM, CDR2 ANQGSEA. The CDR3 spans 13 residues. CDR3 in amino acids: CSSFRQGGYEQYF. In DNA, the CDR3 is TGCAGCTCCTTTCGACAGGGAGGCTACGAGCAGTACTTC.

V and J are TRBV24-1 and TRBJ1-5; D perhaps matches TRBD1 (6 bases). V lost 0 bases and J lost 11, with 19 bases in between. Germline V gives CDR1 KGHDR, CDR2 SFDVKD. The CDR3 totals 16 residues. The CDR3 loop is CATSDLGTQSQETQHF. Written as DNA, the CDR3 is TGTGCCACCAGTGATTTGGGGACACAATCTCAAGAGACCCAGCATTTT.

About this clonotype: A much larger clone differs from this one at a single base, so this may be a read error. The CDR3 here is CASSAFYEQYF. The CDR3 DNA follows: TGTGCCAGCAGTGCCTTTTACGAGCAGTACTTC. This sequence joins TRBV2 and TRBJ2-7, with D hard to call. CDR3 size: 11 residues. Germline-derived CDR1 and CDR2 are SNHLY and FYNNEI. Trimming took off 4 bases at V and 4 bases at J, with 5 bases between the two ends.

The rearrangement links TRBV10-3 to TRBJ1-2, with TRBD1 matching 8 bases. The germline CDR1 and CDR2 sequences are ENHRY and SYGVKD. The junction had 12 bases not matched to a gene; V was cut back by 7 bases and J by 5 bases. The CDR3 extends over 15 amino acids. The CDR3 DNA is TGTGCCATCAATATGGGTCAGGGGGCCCCTTATGGCTACACCTTC. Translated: CAINMGQGAPYGYTF.